The clone carrying this T cell receptor beta chain was picked up a small number of times. Next came a second PCR, run for about 7 to 12 cycles, which used a sample-barcoded 5' primer along with a J-beta primer mix. TCRdb passed the 5' RACE reads through MiXCR, listing each CDR3 protein once. The sample lists over 950,000 distinct CDR3 sequences; 51% were seen once. This sample stems from a study of blood T cells in healthy people across ages. The study isolated at least 6.5 million PBMCs from each sample. With 0 bases clipped from V and 7 bases from J, the junction kept 6 bases outside the gene matches. The germline CDR1 and CDR2 sequences are MGHRA and YSYEKL. The CDR3 sequence is 15 residues long.

The receptor comes from an older woman in good health. Input material: blood. The gene calls are TRBV4-1 and TRBJ2-4, with TRBD1 matching 7 bases. The CDR3 spells CASSQDPTGNNIQYF. The CDR3, as DNA: TGCGCCAGCAGCCAAGACCCGACAGGGAATAACATTCAGTACTTC.